This T cell receptor beta chain was sequenced for a study of response to subunit inactivated influenza vaccine. Unmatched junction bases numbered 8, after V lost 1 base and J lost 5 bases. The CDR3 runs to 17 residues. TCRdb recomputed calls from the RT-PCR reads with MiXCR, one row per CDR3 protein. The sample records roughly 500,000 distinct CDR3 sequences, approximately 20% being singletons. This sample also appeared in a second study, on T cells expressing NK-cell markers. In that study: It was by 5'RACE template switching with UMIs that TCR beta cDNA was made. Sorted CD3+CD56+NKG2C+, CD3+CD56+NKG2C- and CD3+CD56-NKG2C+ T cells supplied TCR beta repertoires. In more than 5 donors, dominant CD3+CD56+NKG2C+ clones formed about 1.0-7.0% of CD8+ cells. Topping the CD3+CD56-NKG2C+ fraction as well were these clonotypes, in several donors. Expanded NKG2C+ T cell clones were not confirmed as HCMV-specific.

This chain links TRBV12-3 or TRBV12-4 with TRBJ2-3, with 11 bases lining up with TRBD2. This specimen consisted of CD4+ T cells sorted from PBMCs, obtained about 13 days after vaccination. The clonotype comes from a man aged 50 to 60 who received an inactivated influenza vaccine. The CDR3 DNA is TGTGCCAGCAGTTTAGGGGCTAGCGGGAGGCCAAAAGATACGCAGTATTTT. Translating it yields CASSLGASGRPKDTQYF.